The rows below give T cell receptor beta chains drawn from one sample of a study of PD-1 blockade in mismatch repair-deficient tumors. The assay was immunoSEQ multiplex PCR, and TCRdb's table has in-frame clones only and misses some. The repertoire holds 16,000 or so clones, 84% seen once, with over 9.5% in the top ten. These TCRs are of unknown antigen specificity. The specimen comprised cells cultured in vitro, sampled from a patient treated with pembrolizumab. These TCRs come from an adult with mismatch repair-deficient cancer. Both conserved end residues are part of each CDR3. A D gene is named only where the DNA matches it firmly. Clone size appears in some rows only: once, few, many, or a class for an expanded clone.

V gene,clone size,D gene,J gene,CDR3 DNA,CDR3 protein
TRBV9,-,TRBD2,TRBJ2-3,TGTGCCAGCAGCGTAAGCGGGAGGGAACTGGATACGCAGTATTTT,CASSVSGRELDTQYF
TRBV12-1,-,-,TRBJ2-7,TGTGCCAGCAGCCCCGGGACTAGCGGGAGGTCGTGTAGGTACGAGCAGTACTTC,CASSPGTSGRSCRYEQYF
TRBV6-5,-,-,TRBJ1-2,TGTGCCAGCAGTTACTCGACTCGAGTCGGGGGGATCTACACCTTC,CASSYSTRVGGIYTF
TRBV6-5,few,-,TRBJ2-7,TGTGCCAGCAGTTACTCGCTAGCGTCCTCCTACGAGCAGTACTTC,CASSYSLASSYEQYF
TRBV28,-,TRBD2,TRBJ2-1,TGTGCCAGCGGGATTAGCGGGGGTTACAATGAGCAGTTCTTC,CASGISGGYNEQFF
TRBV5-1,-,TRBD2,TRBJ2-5,TGCGCCAGCAGCTATAGTTTTGGGGGGGGAAACCAAGAGACCCAGTACTTC,CASSYSFGGGNQETQYF
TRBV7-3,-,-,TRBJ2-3,TGTGCCAGCAGCCTAACATCTAGCACAGATACGCAGTATTTT,CASSLTSSTDTQYF
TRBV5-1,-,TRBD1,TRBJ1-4,TGCGCCAGCAGCGTAGCCGGGACAGGGGGCCTTGAAAAACTGTTTTTT,CASSVAGTGGLEKLFF
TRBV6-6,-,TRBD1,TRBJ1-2,TGTGCCAGCAGCCCCGGAACAGGGGGTGAGGGTGGCTACACCTTC,CASSPGTGGEGGYTF
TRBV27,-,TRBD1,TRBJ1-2,TGTGCCAGCAGTTGGACAGGGATGGTAGGCTACACCTTC,CASSWTGMVGYTF
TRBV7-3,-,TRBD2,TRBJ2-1,TGTGCCAGCAGCTTCCCGTCGTCTGGCGGGAGCTCCGGCTACAATGAGCAGTTCTTC,CASSFPSSGGSSGYNEQFF
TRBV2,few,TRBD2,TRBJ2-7,TGTGCCAGCAGCCTGACTAGCCGACAATACGAGCAGTACTTC,CASSLTSRQYEQYF
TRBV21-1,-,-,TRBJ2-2,TGTGCCAGCAGCATACCGGGGCACAACACCGGGGAGCTGTTTTTT,CASSIPGHNTGELFF
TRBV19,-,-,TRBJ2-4,TGTGCCAGTAGTATTGGCCCCCTCCTACACCGGGAGAAGGAGGGCATTCAGTACTTC,CASSIGPLLHREKEGIQYF
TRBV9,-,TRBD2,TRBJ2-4,TGTGCCAGCAGCGTAGCGGGAGGCTCTTGGGACATTCAGTACTTC,CASSVAGGSWDIQYF
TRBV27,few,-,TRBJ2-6,TGTGCCAGCAGTTTAGGCTGGGCCATATTCGAGAGCTCTGGGGCCAACGTCCTGACTTTC,CASSLGWAIFESSGANVLTF
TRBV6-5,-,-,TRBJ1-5,TGTGCCAGCAGTTACTCAGGGGACTCCGGCAATCAGCCCCAGCATTTT,CASSYSGDSGNQPQHF
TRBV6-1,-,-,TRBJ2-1,TGTGCCAGCAGTGAAGCGGGGAGGGAGCAGTTCTTC,CASSEAGREQFF
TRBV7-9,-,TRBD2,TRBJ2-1,TGTGCCAGCAGCCTAGCGGGGTCCTACAATGAGCAGTTCTTC,CASSLAGSYNEQFF
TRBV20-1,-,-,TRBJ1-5,TGCAGTGCTAGAGATCAGCCCCAGCATTTT,CSARDQPQHF
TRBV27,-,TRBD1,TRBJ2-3,TGTGCCAGCAGTTTCCGGACAGGGGGCACAGATACGCAGTATTTT,CASSFRTGGTDTQYF
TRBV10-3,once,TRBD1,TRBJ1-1,TGTGCCATCAGTTCCCAGGGACAGGGCACTGAAGCTTTCTTT,CAISSQGQGTEAFF
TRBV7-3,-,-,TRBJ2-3,TGTGCCAGCAGCTATGGGGCAGGGCCCACAGATACGCAGTATTTT,CASSYGAGPTDTQYF
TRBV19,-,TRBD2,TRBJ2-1,TGTGCCAGTAGTGCTAGCGGGAGTACATACAATGAGCAGTTCTTC,CASSASGSTYNEQFF
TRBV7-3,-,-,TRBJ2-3,TGTGCCAGCAGCCATAGGACAGCTAGCACAGATACGCAGTATTTT,CASSHRTASTDTQYF
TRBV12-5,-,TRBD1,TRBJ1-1,TGTGCTAGTGGTACGTACAGGGGGCGGACTGAAGCTTTCTTT,CASGTYRGRTEAFF
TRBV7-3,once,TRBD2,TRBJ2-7,TGCGCCAGCAGCTGGACTAGCGGGCTAGCTTCCTACGAGCAGTACTTC,CASSWTSGLASYEQYF
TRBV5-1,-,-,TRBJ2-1,TGCGCCAGCAGCTTGGAATATACCGGGTACAATGAGCAGTTCTTC,CASSLEYTGYNEQFF
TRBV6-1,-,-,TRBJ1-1,TGTGCCAGCAGAAGAAACTTTGAAGCTTTCTTT,CASRRNFEAFF
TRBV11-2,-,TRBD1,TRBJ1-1,TGTGCCAGTGTTCTTCCCGGGACAGGGAACACTGAAGCTTTCTTT,CASVLPGTGNTEAFF
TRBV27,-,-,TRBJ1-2,TGTGCCAGCAGTCTTAACAGGGTGAGTATAACTAACTATGGCTACACCTTC,CASSLNRVSITNYGYTF
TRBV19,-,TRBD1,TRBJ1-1,TGTGCCAGTAGATACCTAGGACAGGGGGCTTCGTACACTGAAGCTTTCTTT,CASRYLGQGASYTEAFF
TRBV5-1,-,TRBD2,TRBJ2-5,TGCGCCAGCAGCTTGGTGACTAGCGGACAAGAGACCCAGTACTTC,CASSLVTSGQETQYF
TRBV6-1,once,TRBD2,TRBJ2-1,TGTGCCAGCAGTGAAGGGGGACTAGCGGGATTTTACGAGCAGTTCTTC,CASSEGGLAGFYEQFF
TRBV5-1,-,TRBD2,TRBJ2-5,TGCGCCAGCAGCTGGGGACTAGGAAGAGAGACCCAGTACTTC,CASSWGLGRETQYF
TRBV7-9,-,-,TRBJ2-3,TGTGCCAGCAGCTACAGGGTTAATACAGATACGCAGTATTTT,CASSYRVNTDTQYF
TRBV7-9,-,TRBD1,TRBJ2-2,TGTGCCAGCAGCTCCTCCCGGACAGGGTTGGACACCGGGGAGCTGTTTTTT,CASSSSRTGLDTGELFF
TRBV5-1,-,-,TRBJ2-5,TGCGCCAGCAGCTTTTCTCGGGGGCGGGGAGAGACCCAGTACTTC,CASSFSRGRGETQYF
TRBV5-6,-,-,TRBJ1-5,TGTGCCAGCAGCTCTATTAATCAGCCCCAGCATTTT,CASSSINQPQHF
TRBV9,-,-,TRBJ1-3,TGTGCCAGCAGGGGGCTAGGAAACACCATATATTTT,CASRGLGNTIYF
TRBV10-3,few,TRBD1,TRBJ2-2,TGTGCCATCAGCACCCGGGACAGGGAAGGGGGCCGGGAGCTGTTTTTT,CAISTRDREGGRELFF
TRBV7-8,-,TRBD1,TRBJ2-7,TGTGCCAGCAGCCAGGGGGACTCCTACGAGCAGTACTTC,CASSQGDSYEQYF